The 27 T cell receptor beta chains listed next were all sequenced from one sample in a study of cytomegalovirus exposure and HLA in healthy donors. Data came from immunoSEQ multiplex PCR; TCRdb stores just in-frame clones and leaves some out. The sample gives about 160,000 clones, over 85% of which show up once; more than 3.5% is in the top ten. The sequenced sample consisted of PBMCs. These receptors all stem from a man aged 18 to 29 in good health and CMV-seropositive.

The V gene is TRBV5-1, the J gene TRBJ2-1, with 9 bases that match TRBD1. CDR3 length: 16 residues. CDR1 and CDR2 from the germline V gene are SGHRS and YFSETQ. The J segment lost 5 bases and the V segment lost 3 bases, leaving 9 bases of the junction unmatched. The CDR3 bases are TGCGCCAGCAGCTCCTCCGGGACAGGGTTTAACAATGAGCAGTTCTTC. Translated: CASSSSGTGFNNEQFF.

As to this clone: This specimen includes other DNA sequences encoding the same CDR3. V is TRBV7-6 and J is TRBJ2-7, with TRBD2 matching over 14 bases. This CDR3 has 15 amino acids. Germline lookup yields CDR1 SGHVS and CDR2 FNYEAQ. The J segment lost 4 bases and the V segment lost 5 bases, leaving 4 bases of the junction unmatched. The CDR3, as DNA: TGTGCCAGCAGCCTGGGGACTAGCGGGAGTTACGAGCAGTACTTC. Encoded protein: CASSLGTSGSYEQYF.

The chain combines TRBV6-4 with TRBJ2-1, with D tentatively TRBD2 (6 bases). The length of the CDR3 is 14 residues. V gave up 6 bases and J gave up 3 bases, with 12 bases separating them. Germline V gene data show CDR1 as MRHNA and CDR2 as SNTAGT. CDR3 loop: CASSERGLYNEQFF. Here the CDR3 DNA reads TGTGCCAGCAGCGAAAGGGGACTCTACAATGAGCAGTTCTTC.

The chain employs TRBV28 and TRBJ1-5; 8 positions agree with TRBD1. This CDR3 is built from 16 residues. With 2 bases clipped from V and 6 bases from J, the junction kept 9 bases outside the gene matches. Germline CDR1 MDHEN, CDR2 SYDVKM. CDR3 DNA: TGTGCCAGCAGTTTAAGGCAGGGGGCATTTCCTCAGCCCCAGCATTTT. Amino acid sequence: CASSLRQGAFPQPQHF.

The chain has TRBV5-4 and TRBJ1-2, with D possibly TRBD1 on 5 matching bases. The CDR3 totals 12 residues. Germline lookup yields CDR1 SGHNT and CDR2 YYREEE (reference sequence). V was shortened by 2 bases and J by 6 bases, with 8 bases between the two germline ends. The CDR3 nucleotides read TGTGCCAGCAGCTTAGACAGCGATGGCTACACCTTC. It is translated as CASSLDSDGYTF.

This chain links TRBV6-1 with TRBJ2-7; D remains ambiguous. CDR3 length equals 13 residues. Trimming cost V 6 bases and J 2 bases, with 11 bases left between them. Germline CDR1 MNHNS, CDR2 SASEGT. CDR3 amino acids: CASSPLGPYEQYF. In DNA, the CDR3 is TGTGCCAGCAGCCCTCTCGGTCCCTACGAGCAGTACTTC.

This sequence joins TRBV18 and TRBJ2-2; 12 bases line up with TRBD2. The CDR3 has 16 residues. Germline V CDR1 and CDR2: KGHSH, LQKENI. The V gene end was trimmed by 2 bases and the J gene end by 6 bases; junction bases not matched to a gene: 4. In nucleotides, the CDR3 is TGTGCCAGCTCACCAAGGACTAGCGGGATTTCCGGGGAGCTGTTTTTT. The encoded protein is CASSPRTSGISGELFF.

The chain's CDR3 is CATGQGAGEQYF. The CDR3 DNA reads TGTGCCACCGGACAGGGGGCGGGTGAGCAGTACTTC. The chain carries TRBV15 and TRBJ2-7; 11 bases agree with TRBD1. Trimming cost V 8 bases and J 7 bases; bases outside gene matches: 4. This CDR3 comprises 12 residues. Germline-derived CDR1 and CDR2 are LNHNV and YYDKDF (reference sequence).

A few counts support this clone. The V gene is TRBV19, the J gene TRBJ1-1; tentatively, D is TRBD1 (6 bases). The germline V and J ends were trimmed by 6 bases and 4 bases, with 18 bases remaining between them. The CDR3 spans 15 residues. CDR1 is LNHDA and CDR2 is SQIVND in the germline V gene (reference sequence). CDR3 in DNA: TGTGCCAGTAGGGGGGCCAAGTCGTGGAGCACTGAAGCTTTCTTT. The encoded protein is CASRGAKSWSTEAFF.

The rearrangement uses TRBV4-1 and TRBJ2-1; TRBD2 matches 8 bases. Losses at the gene ends were 2 bases for V and 4 bases for J; bases not matched to a gene: 7. This CDR3 has 16 residues. Germline V gene data show CDR1 as MGHRA and CDR2 as YSYEKL. The CDR3 DNA reads as TGCGCCAGCAGCCAAAACGAAGCGGGAGTATACAATGAGCAGTTCTTC. Residues: CASSQNEAGVYNEQFF.

The gene calls are TRBV5-1 and TRBJ2-7, with a tentative D call TRBD2 (6 bases). V was pared by 1 base and J by 0 bases, with 11 bases between. Germline-derived CDR1 and CDR2 are SGHRS and YFSETQ. The CDR3 runs to 15 residues. The CDR3 DNA follows: TGCGCCAGCAGCTTGTTGGCTAGCGACTCCTACGAGCAGTACTTC. Its translation is CASSLLASDSYEQYF.

The chain couples TRBV6-1 to TRBJ2-1; no reliable D call. Germline lookup yields CDR1 MNHNS and CDR2 SASEGT. The V gene lost 5 bases and the J gene lost 6 bases, with 5 bases spanning the gap. The CDR3 sequence is 11 residues long. This CDR3 reads CASSTGNEQFF. Written as DNA, the CDR3 is TGTGCCAGCAGTACCGGCAATGAGCAGTTCTTC.

This chain joins TRBV5-1 and TRBJ2-7; D possibly corresponds to TRBD2 (6 bases). Germline V CDR1 and CDR2: SGHRS, YFSETQ. V was cut by 4 bases and J by 1 base, with 15 bases left in between. The CDR3 sequence is 15 residues long. The DNA of the CDR3 is TGCGCCAGCAGCACCGGGACTGCCGCGTCCTACGAGCAGTACTTC. Encoded protein: CASSTGTAASYEQYF.

The rearrangement uses TRBV5-1 and TRBJ2-5; 13 nucleotides agree with TRBD2. Germline CDR1 reads SGHRS; CDR2 reads YFSETQ. Germline trimming cut 4 bases from V and 5 bases from J; bases unmatched to any gene: 5. This CDR3 is built from 15 residues. As DNA, the CDR3 is TGCGCCAGCAGCAGAGGACTAGCGGGAGTTGAGACCCAGTACTTC. Translated: CASSRGLAGVETQYF. Together with reference TRBV5-1 and TRBJ2-5, the CDR3 gives the full variable domain: KAGVTQTPRYLIKTRGQQVTLSCSPISGHRSVSWYQQTPGQGLQFLFEYFSETQRNKGNFPGRFSGRQFSNSRSEMNVSTLELGDSALYLCASSRGLAGVETQYFGPGTRLLVL.

The CDR3 DNA reads as TGTGCCAGCAGCGTAGGGACTAGCGGAATCACAGATACGCAGTATTTT. It translates to CASSVGTSGITDTQYF. The chain has TRBV5-4 and TRBJ2-3; 11 bases align to TRBD2. CDR1 and CDR2 (germline): SGHNT, YYREEE (reference sequence). With V trimmed by 4 bases and J by 2 bases, 6 bases remained unmatched. This CDR3 region has 16 residues. Looking up the rest from reference TRBV5-4 and TRBJ2-3 gives the full variable domain: ETGVTQSPTHLIKTRGQQVTLRCSSQSGHNTVSWYQQALGQGPQFIFQYYREEENGRGNFPPRFSGLQFPNYSSELNVNALELDDSALYLCASSVGTSGITDTQYFGPGTRLTVL.

The V call is TRBV7-9, the J call TRBJ2-1; D possibly corresponds to TRBD2 (5 bases). Germline CDR1 reads SEHNR; CDR2 reads FQNEAQ (reference sequence). V lost 2 bases to trimming and J lost 0 bases, with 11 bases between them. This CDR3 has 16 amino acids. CDR3 region: CASSLRRVSSYNEQFF. The CDR3 DNA sequence: TGTGCCAGCAGCTTACGGCGGGTAAGCTCCTACAATGAGCAGTTCTTC.

V is TRBV7-9 and J is TRBJ2-1; 8 positions agree with TRBD2. Germline values: CDR1 SEHNR, CDR2 FQNEAQ (reference sequence). The V and J ends lost 2 bases and 2 bases, in that order; junction bases with no gene match: 5. This CDR3 has 16 amino acids. The CDR3 DNA reads as TGTGCCAGCAGCTTATATTCGGGAGGGCCCTACAATGAGCAGTTCTTC. Its translation is CASSLYSGGPYNEQFF.

The rearrangement uses TRBV28 and TRBJ1-5; tentatively, D is TRBD1 (6 bases). Germline CDR1 and CDR2: MDHEN and SYDVKM. The V gene lost 5 bases and the J gene lost 5 bases, with 10 bases spanning the gap. The CDR3 has 13 residues. CDR3 nucleotides: TGTGCCAGCAGTACAGGGCCGGATCAGCCCCAGCATTTT. As protein: CASSTGPDQPQHF.

The V call is TRBV5-4, the J call TRBJ2-3, with a tentative D call TRBD1 (6 bases). CDR1 and CDR2 from the germline V gene are SGHNT and YYREEE (reference sequence). The CDR3 spans 13 residues. V was shortened by 4 bases and J by 5 bases, with 11 bases between the two germline ends. Written as DNA, the CDR3 is TGTGCCAGCAGCAGCCTACAGGGAGATACGCAGTATTTT. Its protein product is CASSSLQGDTQYF. Complete variable domain (other parts from reference TRBV5-4 and TRBJ2-3): ETGVTQSPTHLIKTRGQQVTLRCSSQSGHNTVSWYQQALGQGPQFIFQYYREEENGRGNFPPRFSGLQFPNYSSELNVNALELDDSALYLCASSSLQGDTQYFGPGTRLTVL.

This clone was seen more than once but under ten times. The genes are TRBV13 and TRBJ1-1; the D gene is possibly TRBD1 (5 bases). The CDR3 consists of 14 residues. Germline V gene data show CDR1 as PRHDT and CDR2 as FYEKMQ (reference sequence). V lost 7 bases and J 4 bases, leaving 16 bases between the germline ends. The CDR3 reads CASMAVWGVTEAFF. The CDR3 coding sequence is TGTGCCAGCATGGCAGTCTGGGGGGTCACTGAAGCTTTCTTT.

This chain connects TRBV28 to TRBJ1-5; the D gene is possibly TRBD1 (5 bases). CDR1 is MDHEN and CDR2 is SYDVKM in the germline V gene. This CDR3 spans 15 amino acids. V gave up 3 bases and J gave up 0 bases, with 9 bases separating them. In nucleotides, the CDR3 is TGTGCCAGCAGTTTGGGGGGGAATAGCAATCAGCCCCAGCATTTT. This codes for CASSLGGNSNQPQHF.

This clone was counted a single time. The gene calls are TRBV29-1 and TRBJ2-7; TRBD2 aligns across 7 bases. The CDR3 consists of 14 residues. J lost 3 bases, V lost 2 bases, and 7 bases had no gene match. Germline V CDR1 and CDR2: SQVTM, ANQGSEA. The CDR3: CSVENPSGNYEQYF. CDR3 sequence (DNA): TGCAGCGTTGAAAACCCTAGCGGAAACTACGAGCAGTACTTC.

The chain couples TRBV2 to TRBJ1-2; 7 bases line up with TRBD1. Per germline, CDR1 SNHLY and CDR2 FYNNEI. J gave up 6 bases and V 7 bases, and 11 bases lay outside the gene matches. This CDR3 is 14 amino acids long. The CDR3 sequence: CASTQGVGGHGYTF. CDR3 in DNA: TGTGCCAGCACCCAGGGGGTAGGGGGACATGGCTACACCTTC. Filled out from reference TRBV2 and TRBJ1-2, the complete variable domain reads EPEVTQTPSHQVTQMGQEVILRCVPISNHLYFYWYRQILGQKVEFLVSFYNNEISEKSEIFDDQFSVERPDGSNFTLKIRSTKLEDSAMYFCASTQGVGGHGYTFGSGTRLTVV.

This chain joins TRBV7-9 and TRBJ1-1; maybe TRBD1 (5 bases). Germline-derived CDR1 and CDR2 are SEHNR and FQNEAQ (reference sequence). V was trimmed by 1 base and J by 4 bases, leaving 13 bases between them. The CDR3 length is 15 residues. The CDR3 here is CASSLEAGSGTEAFF. CDR3 DNA: TGTGCCAGCAGCTTAGAGGCAGGGTCGGGCACTGAAGCTTTCTTT.

CDR3 residues: CASSETGLYYEQYF. CDR3 in DNA: TGTGCCAGCAGTGAGACAGGGTTATACTACGAGCAGTACTTC. The V call is TRBV6-1, the J call TRBJ2-7; TRBD1 matches at 7 bases. Germline V gene lookup returns CDR1 MNHNS and CDR2 SASEGT. Trimming at V came to 3 bases and at J to 3 bases, leaving 5 bases not matched to a gene. This CDR3 comprises 14 residues.

CDR3 DNA sequence: TGTGCCAGCAGTCGTTCTGGGGGGAAGCCTGAAGCTTTCTTT. Its translation is CASSRSGGKPEAFF. The chain uses TRBV7-9 and TRBJ1-1; possible D gene TRBD1, 5 bases. The ends were cut back, 6 bases at V and 6 bases at J, with 17 bases in the middle. This CDR3 contains 14 residues. The germline gives CDR1 SEHNR, CDR2 FQNEAQ (reference sequence). The full variable domain, in which reference TRBV7-9 and TRBJ1-1 provide the parts outside the CDR3, is DTGVSQNPRHKITKRGQNVTFRCDPISEHNRLYWYRQTLGQGPEFLTYFQNEAQLEKSRLLSDRFSAERPKGSFSTLEIQRTEQGDSAMYLCASSRSGGKPEAFFGQGTRLTVV.

This clone was observed a few times. The rearrangement uses TRBV18 and TRBJ2-1, with 7 bases fitting TRBD2. CDR3 length equals 14 residues. Germline V gene sequence: CDR1 KGHSH, CDR2 LQKENI. Trimming cost V 3 bases and J 5 bases; bases outside gene matches: 4. In DNA form, the CDR3 reads TGTGCCAGCTCACCGAAGACTAGCAACAATGAGCAGTTCTTC. It codes for CASSPKTSNNEQFF.